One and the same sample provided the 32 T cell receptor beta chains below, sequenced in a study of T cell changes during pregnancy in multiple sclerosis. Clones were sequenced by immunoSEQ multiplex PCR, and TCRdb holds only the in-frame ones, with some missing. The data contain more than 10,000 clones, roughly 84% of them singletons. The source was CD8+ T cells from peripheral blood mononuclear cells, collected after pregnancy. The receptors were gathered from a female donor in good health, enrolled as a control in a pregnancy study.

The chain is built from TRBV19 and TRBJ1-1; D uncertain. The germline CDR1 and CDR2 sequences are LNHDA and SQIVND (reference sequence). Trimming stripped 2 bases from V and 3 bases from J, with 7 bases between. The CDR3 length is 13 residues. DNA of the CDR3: TGTGCCAGTAGTATACGGGTCTACACTGAAGCTTTCTTT. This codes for CASSIRVYTEAFF.

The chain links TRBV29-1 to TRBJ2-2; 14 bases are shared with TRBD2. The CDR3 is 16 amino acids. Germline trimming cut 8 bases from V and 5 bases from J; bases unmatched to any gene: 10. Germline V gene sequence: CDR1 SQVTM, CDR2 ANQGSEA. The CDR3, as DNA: TGCAGCTACAGAGGACTAGCGGGGGGAAGGACCGGGGAGCTGTTTTTT. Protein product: CSYRGLAGGRTGELFF.

In nucleotides, the CDR3 is TGTGCCAGCAGCTCGCGCGTCGCGGGGGGCCAAGAGACCCAGTACTTC. It yields the protein CASSSRVAGGQETQYF. The V and J genes are TRBV13 and TRBJ2-5; 8 bases agree with TRBD2. Germline values: CDR1 PRHDT, CDR2 FYEKMQ (reference sequence). Trimming at V came to 4 bases and at J to 1 base, leaving 8 bases not matched to a gene. This CDR3 has 16 residues.

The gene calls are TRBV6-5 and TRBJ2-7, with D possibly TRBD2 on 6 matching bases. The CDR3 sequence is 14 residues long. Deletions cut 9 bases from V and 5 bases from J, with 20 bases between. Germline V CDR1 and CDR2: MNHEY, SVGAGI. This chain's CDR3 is CASGVGREFHEQYF. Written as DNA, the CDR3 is TGTGCCAGTGGAGTCGGGCGGGAATTCCACGAGCAGTACTTC.

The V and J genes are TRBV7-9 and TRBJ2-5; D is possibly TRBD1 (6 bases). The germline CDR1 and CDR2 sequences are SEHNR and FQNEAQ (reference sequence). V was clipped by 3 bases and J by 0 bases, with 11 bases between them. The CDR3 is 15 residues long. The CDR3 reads CASSLAGTNQETQYF. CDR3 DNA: TGTGCCAGCAGCTTGGCCGGGACAAACCAAGAGACCCAGTACTTC.

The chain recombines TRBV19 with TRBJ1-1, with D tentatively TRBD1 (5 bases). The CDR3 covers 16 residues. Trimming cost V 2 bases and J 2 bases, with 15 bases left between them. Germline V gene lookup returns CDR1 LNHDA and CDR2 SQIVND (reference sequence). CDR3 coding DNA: TGTGCCAGTAGTATACGGACAAGGCAGATTAACACTGAAGCTTTCTTT. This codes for CASSIRTRQINTEAFF.

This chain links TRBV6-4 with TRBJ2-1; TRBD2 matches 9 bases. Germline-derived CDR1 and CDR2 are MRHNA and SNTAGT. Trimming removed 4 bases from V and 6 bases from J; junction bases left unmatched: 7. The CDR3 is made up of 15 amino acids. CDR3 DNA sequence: TGTGCCAGCAGTGTCAGCGGGGGGACTGCCAATGAGCAGTTCTTC. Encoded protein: CASSVSGGTANEQFF.

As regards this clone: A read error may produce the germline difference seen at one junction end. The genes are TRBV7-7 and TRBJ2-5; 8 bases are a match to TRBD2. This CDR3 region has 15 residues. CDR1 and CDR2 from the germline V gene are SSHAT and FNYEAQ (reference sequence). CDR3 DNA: TGTGCTAGCAGCTTAGTTGCTCTAGCGGGAGAGACCCAGTACTTC. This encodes CASSLVALAGETQYF.

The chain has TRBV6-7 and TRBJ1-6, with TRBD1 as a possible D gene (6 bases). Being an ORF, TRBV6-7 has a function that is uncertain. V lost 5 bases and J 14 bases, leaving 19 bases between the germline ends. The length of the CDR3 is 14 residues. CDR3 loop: CASSPVGATSALHF. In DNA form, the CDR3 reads TGTGCCAGCAGTCCGGTGGGGGCTACGTCTGCCCTCCACTTT.

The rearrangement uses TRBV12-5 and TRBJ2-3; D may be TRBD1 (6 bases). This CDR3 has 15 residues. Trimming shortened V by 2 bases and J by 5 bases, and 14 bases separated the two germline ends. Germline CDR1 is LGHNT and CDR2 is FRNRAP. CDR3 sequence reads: CASGLSQGFIDTQYF. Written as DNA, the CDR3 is TGTGCTAGTGGTTTGTCCCAGGGGTTTATAGATACGCAGTATTTT.

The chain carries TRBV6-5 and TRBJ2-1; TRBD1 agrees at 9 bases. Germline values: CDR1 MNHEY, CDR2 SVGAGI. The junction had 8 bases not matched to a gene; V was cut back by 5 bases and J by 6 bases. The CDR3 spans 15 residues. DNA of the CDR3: TGTGCCAGCAGTCTCGACAGGGGGGCCTTCAATGAGCAGTTCTTC. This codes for CASSLDRGAFNEQFF.

DNA of the CDR3: TGCGCCAGCAGCCAAGATCTGGGAGCCTATGGCTACACCTTC. It yields the protein CASSQDLGAYGYTF. The chain couples TRBV4-3 to TRBJ1-2; D is unresolved. This CDR3 comprises 14 residues. Germline-derived CDR1 and CDR2 are LGHNA and YSLEER. V lost 0 bases and J 4 bases, leaving 9 bases between the germline ends.

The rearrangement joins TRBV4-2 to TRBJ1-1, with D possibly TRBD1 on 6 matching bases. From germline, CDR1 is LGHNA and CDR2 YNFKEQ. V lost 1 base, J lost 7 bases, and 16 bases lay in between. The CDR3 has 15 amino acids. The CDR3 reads CASSQVGGHVGEAFF. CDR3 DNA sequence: TGTGCCAGCAGCCAAGTAGGGGGTCATGTGGGTGAAGCTTTCTTT.

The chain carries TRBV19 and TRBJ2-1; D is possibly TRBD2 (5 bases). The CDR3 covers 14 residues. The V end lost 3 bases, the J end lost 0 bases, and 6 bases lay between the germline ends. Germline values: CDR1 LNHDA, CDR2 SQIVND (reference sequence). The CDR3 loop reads CASSMGSSYNEQFF. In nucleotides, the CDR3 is TGTGCCAGTAGTATGGGGAGCTCCTACAATGAGCAGTTCTTC.

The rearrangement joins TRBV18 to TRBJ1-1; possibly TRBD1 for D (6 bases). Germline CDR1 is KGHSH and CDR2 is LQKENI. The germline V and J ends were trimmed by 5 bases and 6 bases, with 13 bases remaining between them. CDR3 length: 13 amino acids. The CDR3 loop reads CASSEQGWSEAFF. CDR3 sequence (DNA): TGTGCCAGCTCAGAACAGGGCTGGTCTGAAGCTTTCTTT. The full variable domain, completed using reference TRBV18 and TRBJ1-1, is NAGVMQNPRHLVRRRGQEARLRCSPMKGHSHVYWYRQLPEEGLKFMVYLQKENIIDESGMPKERFSAEFPKEGPSILRIQQVVRGDSAAYFCASSEQGWSEAFFGQGTRLTVV.

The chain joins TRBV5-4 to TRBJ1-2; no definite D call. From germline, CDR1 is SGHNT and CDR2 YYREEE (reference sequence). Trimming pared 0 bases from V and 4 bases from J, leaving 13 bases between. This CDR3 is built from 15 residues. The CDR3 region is CASSLAGYSTYGYTF. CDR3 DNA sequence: TGTGCCAGCAGCTTGGCAGGTTACTCAACCTATGGCTACACCTTC. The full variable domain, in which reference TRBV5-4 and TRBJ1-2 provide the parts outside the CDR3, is ETGVTQSPTHLIKTRGQQVTLRCSSQSGHNTVSWYQQALGQGPQFIFQYYREEENGRGNFPPRFSGLQFPNYSSELNVNALELDDSALYLCASSLAGYSTYGYTFGSGTRLTVV.

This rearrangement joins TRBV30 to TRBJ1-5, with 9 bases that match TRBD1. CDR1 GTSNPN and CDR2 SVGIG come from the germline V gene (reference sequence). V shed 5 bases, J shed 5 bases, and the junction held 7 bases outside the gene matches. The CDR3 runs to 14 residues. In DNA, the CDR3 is TGTGCCTGGGGGCCGGGACAGGGTTATCAGCCCCAGCATTTT. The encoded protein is CAWGPGQGYQPQHF.

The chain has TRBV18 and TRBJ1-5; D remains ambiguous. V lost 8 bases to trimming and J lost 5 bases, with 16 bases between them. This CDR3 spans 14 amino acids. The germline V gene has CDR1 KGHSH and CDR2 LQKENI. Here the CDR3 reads CASPWRVIDQPQHF. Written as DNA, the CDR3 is TGTGCCAGCCCGTGGCGGGTTATTGATCAGCCCCAGCATTTT.

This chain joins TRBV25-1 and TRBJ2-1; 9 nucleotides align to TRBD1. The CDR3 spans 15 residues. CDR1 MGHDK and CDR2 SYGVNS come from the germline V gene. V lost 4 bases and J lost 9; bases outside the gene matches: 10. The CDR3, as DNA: TGTGCCAGCAGTGGTGCCGGGACAGGGCACAGTGAGCAGTTCTTC. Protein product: CASSGAGTGHSEQFF.

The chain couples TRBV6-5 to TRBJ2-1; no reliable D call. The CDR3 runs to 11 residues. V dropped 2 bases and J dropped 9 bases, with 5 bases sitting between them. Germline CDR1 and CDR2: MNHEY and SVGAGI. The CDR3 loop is CASSYGVEQFF. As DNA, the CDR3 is TGTGCCAGCAGTTACGGAGTTGAGCAGTTCTTC.

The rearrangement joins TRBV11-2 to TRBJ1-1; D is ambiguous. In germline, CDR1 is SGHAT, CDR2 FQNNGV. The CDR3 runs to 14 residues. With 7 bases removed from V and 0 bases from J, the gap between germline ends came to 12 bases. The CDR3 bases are TGTGCCAGCACCAATCTGGCCATGAACACTGAAGCTTTCTTT. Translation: CASTNLAMNTEAFF.

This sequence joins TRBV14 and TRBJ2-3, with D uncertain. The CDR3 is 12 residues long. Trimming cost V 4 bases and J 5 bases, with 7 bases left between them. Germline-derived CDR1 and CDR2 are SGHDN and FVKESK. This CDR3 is CASSLRGDTQYF. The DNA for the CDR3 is TGTGCCAGCAGCCTTAGAGGAGATACGCAGTATTTT.

For the CDR3, the DNA is TGTGCCACCTCCGGGACAGGGGGGTCATTGGGTAATGAAAAACTGTTTTTT. Its protein is CATSGTGGSLGNEKLFF. The rearrangement links TRBV15 to TRBJ1-4, with TRBD1 matching over 11 bases. Germline CDR1 is LNHNV and CDR2 is YYDKDF (reference sequence). There are 17 residues in the CDR3. The V and J ends lost 8 bases and 4 bases, in that order; junction bases with no gene match: 12. The whole variable domain, filled in from reference TRBV15 and TRBJ1-4, reads DAMVIQNPRYQVTQFGKPVTLSCSQTLNHNVMYWYQQKSSQAPKLLFHYYDKDFNNEADTPDNFQSRRPNTSFCFLDIRSPGLGDTAMYLCATSGTGGSLGNEKLFFGSGTQLSVL.

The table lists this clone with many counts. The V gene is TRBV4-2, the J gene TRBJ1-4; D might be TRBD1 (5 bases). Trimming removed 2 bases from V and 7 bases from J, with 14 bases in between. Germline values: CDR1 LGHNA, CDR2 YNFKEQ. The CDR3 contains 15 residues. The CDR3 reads CASSQTEGPSEKLFF. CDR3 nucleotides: TGTGCCAGCAGCCAAACGGAGGGGCCTAGTGAAAAACTGTTTTTT.

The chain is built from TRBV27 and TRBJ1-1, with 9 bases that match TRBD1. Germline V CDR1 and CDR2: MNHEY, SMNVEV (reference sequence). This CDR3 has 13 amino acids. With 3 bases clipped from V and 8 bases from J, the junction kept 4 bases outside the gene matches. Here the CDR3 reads CASSFPTGGEAFF. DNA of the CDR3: TGTGCCAGCAGTTTCCCAACAGGGGGCGAAGCTTTCTTT.

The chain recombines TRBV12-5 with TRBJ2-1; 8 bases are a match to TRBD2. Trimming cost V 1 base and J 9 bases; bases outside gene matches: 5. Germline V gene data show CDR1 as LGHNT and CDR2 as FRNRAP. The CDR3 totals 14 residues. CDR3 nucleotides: TGTGCTAGTGGTTTGGGCGGCGGGGGGAGTGAGCAGTTCTTC. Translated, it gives CASGLGGGGSEQFF.

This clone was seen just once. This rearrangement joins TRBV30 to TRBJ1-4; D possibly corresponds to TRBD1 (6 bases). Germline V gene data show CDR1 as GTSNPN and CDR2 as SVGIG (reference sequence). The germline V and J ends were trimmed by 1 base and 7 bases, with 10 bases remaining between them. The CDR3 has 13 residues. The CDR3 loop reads CAWSGGHGEKLFF. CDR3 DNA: TGTGCCTGGAGTGGGGGGCATGGTGAAAAACTGTTTTTT.

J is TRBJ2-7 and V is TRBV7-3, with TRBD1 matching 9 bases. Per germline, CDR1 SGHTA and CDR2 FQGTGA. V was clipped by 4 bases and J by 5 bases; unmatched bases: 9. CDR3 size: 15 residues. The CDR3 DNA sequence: TGTGCCAGCAGCTCGTACGGGACAGGGATGGACGAGCAGTACTTC. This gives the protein CASSSYGTGMDEQYF.

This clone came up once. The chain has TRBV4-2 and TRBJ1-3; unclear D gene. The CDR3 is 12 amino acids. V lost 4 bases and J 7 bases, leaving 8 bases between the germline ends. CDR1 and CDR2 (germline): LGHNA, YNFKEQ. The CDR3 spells CASSPLGNTIYF. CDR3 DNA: TGTGCCAGCAGCCCCCTCGGGAACACCATATATTTT.

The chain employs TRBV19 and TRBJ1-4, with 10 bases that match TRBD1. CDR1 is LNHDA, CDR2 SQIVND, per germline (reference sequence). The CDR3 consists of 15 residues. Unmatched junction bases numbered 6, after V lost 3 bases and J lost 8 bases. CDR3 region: CASSIGGTGAEKLFF. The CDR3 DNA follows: TGTGCCAGTAGTATTGGTGGGACAGGGGCGGAAAAACTGTTTTTT.

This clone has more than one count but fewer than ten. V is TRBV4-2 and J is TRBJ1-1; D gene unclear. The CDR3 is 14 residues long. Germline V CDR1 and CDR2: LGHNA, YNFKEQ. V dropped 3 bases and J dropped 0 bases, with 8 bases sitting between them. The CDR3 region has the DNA TGTGCCAGCAGCCAGGGTCGGGTGAACACTGAAGCTTTCTTT. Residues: CASSQGRVNTEAFF.

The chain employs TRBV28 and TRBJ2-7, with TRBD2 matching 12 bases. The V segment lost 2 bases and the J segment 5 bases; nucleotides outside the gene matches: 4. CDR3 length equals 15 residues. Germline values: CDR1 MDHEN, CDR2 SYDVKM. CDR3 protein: CASSLASGRAHEQYF. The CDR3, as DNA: TGTGCCAGCAGTTTAGCTAGCGGGAGGGCCCACGAGCAGTACTTC.